This T cell receptor (beta chain) appears in the sequencing data of a study of CD8+CD57+ T cells in acquired aplastic anemia. Genomic DNA was employed as the template in profiling TCR beta VDJ and CDR3. TCRdb called the reads again in MiXCR, with one record for every CDR3 protein. This table has some 150,000 distinct CDR3 sequences, around 41% appearing once. About this clonotype: Mismatch with germline at one junction end may stem from a read error.

The sequence came from a human donor in good health, serving as a control. Sequenced: sorted CD4+, CD8+, or CD8+CD57+ T cells (not recorded which) from PBMCs.

CDR3 protein: CASSETDRNTGELFF. CDR3 nucleotide sequence: TGTGCCAGCAGTGAGACAGACCGAAACACCGGGGAGCTGTTTTTT. This chain joins TRBV10-3 and TRBJ2-2; maybe TRBD1 (5 bases). CDR1 and CDR2 from the germline V gene are ENHRY and SYGVKD. The CDR3 has 15 residues.